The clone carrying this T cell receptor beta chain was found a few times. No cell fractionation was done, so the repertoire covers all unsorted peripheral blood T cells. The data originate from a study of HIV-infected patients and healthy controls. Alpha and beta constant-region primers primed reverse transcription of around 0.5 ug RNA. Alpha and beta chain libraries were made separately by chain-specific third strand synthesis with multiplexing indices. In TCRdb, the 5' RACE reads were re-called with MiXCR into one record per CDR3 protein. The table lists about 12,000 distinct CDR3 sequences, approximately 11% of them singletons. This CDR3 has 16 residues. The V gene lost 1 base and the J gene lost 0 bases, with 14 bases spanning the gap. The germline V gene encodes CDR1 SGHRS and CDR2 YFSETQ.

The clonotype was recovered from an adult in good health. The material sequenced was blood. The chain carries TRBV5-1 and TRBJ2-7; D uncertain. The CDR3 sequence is CASSLSGSTNSYEQYF. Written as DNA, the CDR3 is TGCGCCAGCAGCTTGTCCGGCAGCACTAACTCCTACGAGCAGTACTTC.